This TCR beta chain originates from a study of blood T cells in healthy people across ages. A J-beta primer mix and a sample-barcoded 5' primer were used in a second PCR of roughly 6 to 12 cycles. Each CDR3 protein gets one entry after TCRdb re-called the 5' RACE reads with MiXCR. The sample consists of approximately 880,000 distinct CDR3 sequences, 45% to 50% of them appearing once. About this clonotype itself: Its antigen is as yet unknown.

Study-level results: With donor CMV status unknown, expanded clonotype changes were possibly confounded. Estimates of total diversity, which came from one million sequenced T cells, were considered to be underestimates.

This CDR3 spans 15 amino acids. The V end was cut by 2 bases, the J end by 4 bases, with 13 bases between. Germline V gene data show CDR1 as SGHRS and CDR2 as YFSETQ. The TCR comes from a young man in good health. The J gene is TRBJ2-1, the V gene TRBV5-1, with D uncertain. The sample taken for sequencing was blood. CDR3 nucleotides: TGCGCCAGCAGCTTAGAGTTTAGCCAATACAATGAGCAGTTCTTC. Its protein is CASSLEFSQYNEQFF.